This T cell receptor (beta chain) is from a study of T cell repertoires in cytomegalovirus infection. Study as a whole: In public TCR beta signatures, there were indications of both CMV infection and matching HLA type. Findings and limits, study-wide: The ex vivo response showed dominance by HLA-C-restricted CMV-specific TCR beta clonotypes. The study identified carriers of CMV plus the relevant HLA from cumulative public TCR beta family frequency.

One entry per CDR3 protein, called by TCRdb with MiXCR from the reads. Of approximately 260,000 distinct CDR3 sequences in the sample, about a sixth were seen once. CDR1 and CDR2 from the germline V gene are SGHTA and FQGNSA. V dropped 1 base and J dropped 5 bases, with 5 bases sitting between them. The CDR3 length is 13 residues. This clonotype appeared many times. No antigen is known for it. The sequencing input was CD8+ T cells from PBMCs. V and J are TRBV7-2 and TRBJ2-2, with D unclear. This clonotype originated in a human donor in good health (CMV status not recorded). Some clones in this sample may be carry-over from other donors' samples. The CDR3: CASSLGRTGELFF. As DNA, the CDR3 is TGTGCCAGCAGCTTAGGACGAACCGGGGAGCTGTTTTTT.